This TCR beta chain is drawn from a study of T cell changes during pregnancy in multiple sclerosis. Germline V gives CDR1 MNHNS, CDR2 SASEGT. V dropped 0 bases and J dropped 4; count of bases not matched to a gene: 4. The CDR3 sequence is 16 residues long. Some clones are missing from TCRdb's copy, which holds only in-frame ones; the method was immunoSEQ multiplex PCR. Among roughly 40,000 clones listed, over 75% were seen once. Sample: CD8+ T cells from peripheral blood mononuclear cells, taken before pregnancy. This TCR came from a female donor with multiple sclerosis, enrolled in a pregnancy study. The chain employs TRBV6-1 and TRBJ2-1; 9 positions match TRBD2. For the CDR3, the DNA is TGTGCCAGCAGTGAAGCTCTAGCGGGGACTTACAATGAGCAGTTCTTC. As protein: CASSEALAGTYNEQFF.